This TCR beta chain is drawn from a study of blood T cell repertoires in COVID-19. V was shortened by 2 bases and J by 6 bases, with 17 bases between the two germline ends. Germline CDR1 SGHVS, CDR2 FQNEAQ. The CDR3 extends over 15 amino acids. Using immunoSEQ multiplex PCR, the repertoire was profiled, and TCRdb retains in-frame clones only, with some absent. In the table there are 150,000 to 190,000 clones, 76% of which are singletons. This TCR came from a woman of 80 years or more with acute or convalescent COVID-19. The specimen sequenced was peripheral blood. The chain is built from TRBV7-8 and TRBJ2-7; maybe TRBD2 (6 bases). The CDR3 DNA reads TGTGCCAGCAGCTTATTTCCGGCTAGCGACACCGAGCAGTACTTC. Amino acids: CASSLFPASDTEQYF.